Detailed here is one T cell receptor (beta chain). Its antigen is not known. The data stem from a study of identical twins. Study-level results: The study based its conclusions on cross-sectional statistical analysis and did not follow the same donors.

With 1 base clipped from V and 6 bases from J, the junction kept 6 bases outside the gene matches. CDR3 length: 16 residues. CDR1 SGHVS and CDR2 FNYEAQ come from the germline V gene. Each CDR3 protein is one row after TCRdb ran MiXCR on the 5' RACE reads. The table has just under 550,000 distinct CDR3 sequences, nearly 15% seen once; the top ten hold roughly 0.44%. These records were also assigned to another study, of yellow fever vaccine responses in identical twins.

The sequence was collected from a woman younger than 30 in good health. Sequenced sample: CD4+ T cells sorted from blood. The V gene is TRBV7-6, the J gene TRBJ2-2; TRBD2 aligns across 9 bases. The CDR3 nucleotides are TGTGCCAGCAGCTTAGTAGCGGGAGATAGGGCCGGGGAGCTGTTTTTT. Translated, it gives CASSLVAGDRAGELFF.